This T cell receptor beta chain was recorded in a study of early T cells in non-severe SARS-CoV-2 infection. CDR1 MDHEN and CDR2 SYDVKM come from the germline V gene. The V end was cut by 10 bases, the J end by 10 bases, with 14 bases between. The CDR3 spans 11 residues. TCRdb recomputed calls from the 5' RACE reads with MiXCR, one row per CDR3 protein. The data show some 53,000 distinct CDR3 sequences, with 8% to 8.5% seen just once and around a tenth held by the top ten. Sequenced input: whole blood. This rearrangement joins TRBV28 to TRBJ2-1; the D is unclear. This receptor was obtained from an adult who was a healthcare worker with PCR-confirmed SARS-CoV-2 infection or an uninfected control (not recorded which). The CDR3 is CATQRGTEQFF. The CDR3 DNA reads as TGTGCCACCCAGAGAGGTACAGAGCAGTTCTTC.